The 20 T cell receptor beta chains in this list originate from one sample, sequenced in a study of early T cells in non-severe SARS-CoV-2 infection. One entry per CDR3 protein, called by TCRdb with MiXCR from the 5' RACE reads. The sample records 95,000 to 100,000 distinct CDR3 sequences, 11% being singletons. Sequenced material: whole blood. The receptors derive from an adult who was a healthcare worker with PCR-confirmed SARS-CoV-2 infection or an uninfected control (not recorded which).

Comments on this clonotype: A much larger clone is a single base away; this may be a read error. The chain uses TRBV10-2 and TRBJ1-2; D uncertain. Deletions cut 7 bases from V and 0 bases from J, with 15 bases between. The CDR3 runs 15 residues. Germline V gives CDR1 WSHSY, CDR2 SAAADI. CDR3 DNA sequence: TGCGCCAGCATGACCCCTGGCGAGGCTAACTATGGCTACACCTTC. Translation gives CASMTPGEANYGYTF.

J is TRBJ2-7 and V is TRBV7-4; D ambiguous. The CDR3 has 13 amino acids. Germline values: CDR1 SGHVT, CDR2 SQSDAQ. Between the trimmed V and J ends, which lost 1 base and 2 bases, there was a span of 6 bases. CDR3 nucleotide sequence: TGTGCCAGCAGCTTAGTGGCCGCCTACGAGCAGTACTTC. It specifies CASSLVAAYEQYF. Full variable domain (outside the CDR3, taken from reference TRBV7-4 and TRBJ2-7): GAGVSQSPRYKVAKRGRDVALRCDSISGHVTLYWYRQTLGQGSEVLTYSQSDAQRDKSGRPSGRFSAERPERSVSTLKIQRTEQGDSAVYLCASSLVAAYEQYFGPGTRLTVT.

CDR3 sequence: CASKAATNEKLFF. The CDR3 region has the DNA TGCGCCAGCAAGGCGGCAACTAATGAAAAACTGTTTTTT. V is TRBV5-1 and J is TRBJ1-4; no reliable D call. The CDR3 spans 13 residues. The germline CDR1 and CDR2 sequences are SGHRS and YFSETQ. Trimming pared 6 bases from V and 0 bases from J, leaving 6 bases between.

V gene TRBV20-1 combines with J gene TRBJ2-7; 10 nucleotides line up with TRBD2. V shed 2 bases, J shed 4 bases, and the junction held 5 bases outside the gene matches. CDR1 DFQATT and CDR2 SNEGSKA come from the germline V gene (reference sequence). This CDR3 has 14 residues. CDR3 in amino acids: CSARILTSGYEQYF. CDR3 in DNA: TGCAGTGCTAGAATCTTGACTAGCGGGTACGAGCAGTACTTC.

This chain joins TRBV12-3 or TRBV12-4 and TRBJ2-3, with TRBD2 matching over 8 bases. The CDR3 is 19 amino acids. The V segment lost 5 bases and the J segment 4 bases; nucleotides outside the gene matches: 20. The CDR3 DNA sequence: TGTGCCAGCAGTAACCGCGGTTTTAGCGGGAAGTTCCGCGCAGATACGCAGTATTTT. This translates into CASSNRGFSGKFRADTQYF.

V gene TRBV7-9 combines with J gene TRBJ1-1, with TRBD1 matching over 10 bases. Germline CDR1 SEHNR, CDR2 FQNEAQ (reference sequence). This CDR3 is built from 15 residues. Losses at the gene ends were 5 bases for V and 2 bases for J; bases not matched to a gene: 5. CDR3 sequence reads: CASSDRGPNNTEAFF. The DNA for the CDR3 is TGTGCCAGCAGCGACAGGGGGCCAAATAACACTGAAGCTTTCTTT.

This sequence joins TRBV20-1 and TRBJ1-1; D is possibly TRBD1 (5 bases). This CDR3 is built from 15 residues. From germline, CDR1 is DFQATT and CDR2 SNEGSKA (reference sequence). Trimming left V 5 bases short and J 1 base short, with 17 bases between. In DNA, the CDR3 is TGCAGTGCTGTCGGGACCCTTGGAGGGAACACTGAAGCTTTCTTT. Translated: CSAVGTLGGNTEAFF.

This clonotype appeared many times. The chain recombines TRBV6-1 with TRBJ2-7; maybe TRBD1 (5 bases). Germline values: CDR1 MNHNS, CDR2 SASEGT. The germline V and J ends were trimmed by 4 bases and 2 bases, with 15 bases remaining between them. The CDR3 totals 15 residues. CDR3 DNA sequence: TGTGCCAGCAGTGTCGCAGGGTCGTCGACCTACGAGCAGTACTTC. The encoded protein is CASSVAGSSTYEQYF.

Many counts were recorded for this clonotype. The chain recombines TRBV2 with TRBJ1-3; TRBD1 agrees at 7 bases. CDR3 size: 12 residues. V lost 7 bases, J lost 4 bases, and 1 base stayed unmatched. Germline-derived CDR1 and CDR2 are SNHLY and FYNNEI. CDR3 residues: CASKDRGNTIYF. The CDR3 DNA reads as TGTGCCAGCAAGGACAGGGGAAACACCATATATTTT.

The genes are TRBV27 and TRBJ2-7; no reliable D call. The CDR3 is 19 amino acids. V lost 7 bases and J lost 1, with 29 bases in between. CDR1 is MNHEY and CDR2 is SMNVEV in the germline V gene (reference sequence). The CDR3 sequence is CASTMSVRNGRGGSYEQYF. The CDR3 nucleotides are TGTGCCAGCACAATGTCAGTTCGCAACGGACGAGGCGGATCCTACGAGCAGTACTTC.

This rearrangement joins TRBV11-2 to TRBJ2-5, with D perhaps matching TRBD1 (6 bases). V was pared by 2 bases and J by 1 base, with 17 bases between. This CDR3 has 17 residues. The V gene's germline CDR1 is SGHAT and CDR2 FQNNGV. The CDR3 DNA reads as TGTGCCAGCAGCTTAAGCGTCCGGGACATTTTCCAAGAGACCCAGTACTTC. Translating it yields CASSLSVRDIFQETQYF.

The rearrangement links TRBV19 to TRBJ2-2; 9 positions agree with TRBD1. This CDR3 comprises 15 residues. J lost 1 base, V lost 6 bases, and 3 bases had no gene match. Germline V CDR1 and CDR2: LNHDA, SQIVND (reference sequence). The CDR3 here is CASSRGQGNTGELFF. DNA for the CDR3: TGTGCCAGTAGCAGGGGACAGGGGAACACCGGGGAGCTGTTTTTT.

This chain links TRBV18 with TRBJ1-4, with D hard to call. Trimming removed 3 bases from V and 3 bases from J, with 8 bases in between. The CDR3 consists of 14 residues. Germline-derived CDR1 and CDR2 are KGHSH and LQKENI. Written as DNA, the CDR3 is TGTGCCAGCTCACCGGTCTCAGCTAATGAAAAACTGTTTTTT. Protein product: CASSPVSANEKLFF.

The rearrangement links TRBV5-1 to TRBJ2-3, with 11 bases identical to TRBD2. From germline, CDR1 is SGHRS and CDR2 YFSETQ. V dropped 7 bases and J dropped 5; count of bases not matched to a gene: 6. CDR3 length equals 14 residues. The CDR3 DNA follows: TGCGCCAGCCTTAGCGGGGGGGCTGAAGATACGCAGTATTTT. Translated: CASLSGGAEDTQYF.

This clonotype was found many times. The chain links TRBV28 to TRBJ1-3; no definite D call. Trimming removed 7 bases from V and 5 bases from J, with 15 bases in between. Germline CDR1 and CDR2: MDHEN and SYDVKM. This CDR3 spans 14 amino acids. CDR3 nucleotides: TGTGCCAGCAACCGTGGTCCCCATAGAAACACCATATATTTT. As protein: CASNRGPHRNTIYF.

This clonotype was counted many times. The chain uses TRBV6-4 and TRBJ2-1; the D call may be TRBD1 or TRBD2 (5 bases each). The V gene lost 5 bases and the J gene lost 7 bases, with 15 bases spanning the gap. The CDR3 loop spans 14 amino acids. Germline V gives CDR1 MRHNA, CDR2 SNTAGT. CDR3 DNA: TGTGCCAGCAGTCGGGGCTTACACGAAAATGAGCAGTTCTTC. Translation gives CASSRGLHENEQFF.

There are a few counts of this clonotype. The CDR3 DNA reads TGTGCCAGCAGCTCCCCGGACAGGGGCTACAATGAGCAGTTCTTC. This gives the protein CASSSPDRGYNEQFF. This chain joins TRBV11-2 and TRBJ2-1, with 9 bases identical to TRBD1. V dropped 4 bases and J dropped 3; count of bases not matched to a gene: 4. From germline, CDR1 is SGHAT and CDR2 FQNNGV. CDR3 size: 15 residues.

V is TRBV24-1 and J is TRBJ2-1, with TRBD1 identical over 10 bases. Germline V gene lookup returns CDR1 KGHDR and CDR2 SFDVKD. The CDR3 runs 19 residues. Trimming at V came to 5 bases and at J to 0 bases, leaving 12 bases not matched to a gene. The CDR3, as DNA: TGTGCCACCAGTGTCCGACAGGGGGCCCGTAGGAGCTCCTACAATGAGCAGTTCTTC. This sequence encodes CATSVRQGARRSSYNEQFF.

This clonotype turned up a few times. This chain joins TRBV2 and TRBJ2-1; D is unclear. Trimming left V 6 bases short and J 4 bases short, with 4 bases between. The CDR3 extends over 11 amino acids. The germline V gene encodes CDR1 SNHLY and CDR2 FYNNEI. In nucleotides, the CDR3 is TGTGCCAGCAGCCAGTACAATGAGCAGTTCTTC. This gives the protein CASSQYNEQFF.

This clonotype was picked up many times. The chain carries TRBV3-1 and TRBJ1-6; D is undetermined. CDR1 and CDR2 from the germline V gene are LGHDT and YNNKEL (reference sequence). Between the trimmed V and J ends, which lost 1 base and 7 bases, there was a span of 11 bases. The CDR3 covers 15 residues. DNA of the CDR3: TGTGCCAGCAGCCAAGTCGAGGGATGGAATTCACCCCTCCACTTT. Translated: CASSQVEGWNSPLHF. Looking up the rest from reference TRBV3-1 and TRBJ1-6 gives the full variable domain: DTAVSQTPKYLVTQMGNDKSIKCEQNLGHDTMYWYKQDSKKFLKIMFSYNNKELIINETVPNRFSPKSPDKAHLNLHINSLELGDSAVYFCASSQVEGWNSPLHFGNGTRLTVT.